These 8 T cell receptor beta chains came from one sample sequenced in a study of blood T cell repertoires in COVID-19 (dated by TCRdb to 2020 to 2022). The library was built by means of the immunoSEQ multiplex PCR assay. TCRdb limited this immuneACCESS table to in-frame rearrangements with V and J called. A share of clones is missing; checked studies link under half to unresolved V genes, and the rest is unexplained. Across this sample there are about 150,000 clones, with about 85% seen only once. The top ten clones comprise 0.63% of the sample. The sequenced material came from peripheral blood. The source of these receptors is a man aged 60 to 75 with COVID-19, enrolled during active disease.

This clone has only one observation. This chain connects TRBV3-1 (or the pseudogene TRBV3-2) to TRBJ2-7, with a tentative D call TRBD1 (5 bases). The CDR3 contains 14 residues. CDR1 is LGHDT, CDR2 YNNKEL, per germline (reference sequence). V was trimmed by 0 bases and J by 5 bases, leaving 11 bases between them. The CDR3 spells CASSQDRARDEQYF. As DNA, the CDR3 is TGTGCCAGCAGCCAAGACAGGGCTCGGGACGAGCAGTACTTC.

V and J are TRBV19 and TRBJ1-1, with D uncertain. This CDR3 comprises 12 residues. The germline V and J ends were trimmed by 9 bases and 0 bases, with 8 bases remaining between them. Germline loops: CDR1 LNHDA, CDR2 SQIVND (reference sequence). CDR3 in DNA: TGTGCCAGGAGGCTGCTGAACACTGAAGCTTTCTTT. Amino acids: CARRLLNTEAFF.

The count of this clone is one. The chain combines TRBV5-4 with TRBJ1-2; the D is unclear. The CDR3 spans 14 residues. Germline CDR1 is SGHNT and CDR2 is YYREEE (reference sequence). Trimming pared 2 bases from V and 8 bases from J, leaving 16 bases between. CDR3 nucleotides: TGTGCCAGCAGCTTAGCGGGGATAGCGGGGGGCTACACCTTC. Translated, it gives CASSLAGIAGGYTF.

This chain uses TRBV4-1 with TRBJ2-7; 7 nucleotides agree with TRBD1. The CDR3 is 16 amino acids. Germline CDR1 MGHRA, CDR2 YSYEKL. Trimming cost V 0 bases and J 0 bases; bases outside gene matches: 5. This CDR3 reads CASSQDVQGSSYEQYF. The CDR3 nucleotides read TGCGCCAGCAGCCAAGATGTACAGGGGAGCTCCTACGAGCAGTACTTC.

The CDR3 region is CASSRTSGGVQETQYF. CDR3 in DNA: TGTGCCAGTAGCAGGACTAGCGGGGGGGTTCAGGAGACCCAGTACTTC. This chain joins TRBV19 and TRBJ2-5; 15 bases align to TRBD2. The CDR3 spans 16 residues. V was clipped by 6 bases and J by 5 bases; unmatched bases: 7. Germline CDR1 LNHDA, CDR2 SQIVND (reference sequence). The full variable domain, with the rest looked up from reference TRBV19 and TRBJ2-5, is DGGITQSPKYLFRKEGQNVTLSCEQNLNHDAMYWYRQDPGQGLRLIYYSQIVNDFQKGDIAEGYSVSREKKESFPLTVTSAQKNPTAFYLCASSRTSGGVQETQYFGPGTRLLVL.

V and J are TRBV19 and TRBJ1-3; D unresolved. V gave up 4 bases and J gave up 0 bases, with 4 bases separating them. Germline V gene lookup returns CDR1 LNHDA and CDR2 SQIVND (reference sequence). This CDR3 has 13 residues. The CDR3 here is CASSSVSGNTIYF. CDR3 in DNA: TGTGCCAGTAGTAGCGTCTCTGGAAACACCATATATTTT.

The chain links TRBV15 to TRBJ2-1; TRBD1 is a possible D gene (6 bases). Germline V lookup: CDR1 LNHNV, CDR2 YYDKDF (reference sequence). This CDR3 region has 15 residues. V gave up 3 bases and J gave up 1 base, with 10 bases separating them. The CDR3 is CATSRAGVSYNEQFF. For the CDR3, the DNA is TGTGCCACCAGCAGGGCAGGGGTGTCCTACAATGAGCAGTTCTTC. The full variable domain, its missing parts supplied by reference TRBV15 and TRBJ2-1, is DAMVIQNPRYQVTQFGKPVTLSCSQTLNHNVMYWYQQKSSQAPKLLFHYYDKDFNNEADTPDNFQSRRPNTSFCFLDIRSPGLGDTAMYLCATSRAGVSYNEQFFGPGTRLTVL.

Points on this clone: The same CDR3 also results from other DNA sequences found in this sample. The rearrangement uses TRBV7-9 and TRBJ1-5; D gene ambiguous. The germline V and J ends were trimmed by 1 base and 0 bases, with 10 bases remaining between them. CDR3 size: 16 residues. CDR1 is SEHNR and CDR2 is FQNEAQ in the germline V gene (reference sequence). CDR3 nucleotide sequence: TGTGCCAGCAGCTTAGGAGCAGGATATAGCAATCAGCCCCAGCATTTT. This codes for CASSLGAGYSNQPQHF.